This entry lists 22 T cell receptor beta chains sequenced from one sample in a study of memory CD4+ T cells and cytomegalovirus serostatus. Sequencing used immunoSEQ multiplex PCR; TCRdb keeps in-frame clones, though not all of them. The sample lists some 30,000 clones; roughly 80% were seen once. Single viable CD3+CD4+CD8-CD45RO+ cells were sorted as the memory CD4+ T cells. The material sequenced was memory CD4+ T cells from blood. Receptor source: an adult in good health and CMV-seronegative. Some clones in this sample may be carry-over from other donors' samples.

This rearrangement joins TRBV2 to TRBJ1-1; a weak D match, TRBD1 (5 bases). This CDR3 spans 13 amino acids. CDR1 SNHLY and CDR2 FYNNEI come from the germline V gene. V was shortened by 4 bases and J by 1 base, with 7 bases between the two germline ends. DNA of the CDR3: TGTGCCAGCAGTGTTGGGGCGAACACTGAAGCTTTCTTT. Protein sequence: CASSVGANTEAFF.

The V and J genes are TRBV5-6 and TRBJ1-4; TRBD1 aligns across 8 bases. V shed 2 bases and J 4 bases; nucleotides not matched to a gene: 1. The V gene's germline CDR1 is SGHDT and CDR2 YYEEEE. This CDR3 region has 14 residues. The CDR3 DNA follows: TGTGCCAGCAGCTTTGACAGGGGTAATGAAAAACTGTTTTTT. It is translated as CASSFDRGNEKLFF.

The J gene is TRBJ1-2, the V gene TRBV30, with a tentative D call TRBD1 (6 bases). The CDR3 is 14 amino acids. The germline gives CDR1 GTSNPN, CDR2 SVGIG (reference sequence). Trimming shortened V by 2 bases and J by 7 bases, and 17 bases separated the two germline ends. CDR3 loop: CAWSNDRPRGGYTF. The CDR3 coding sequence is TGTGCCTGGAGTAATGACAGGCCTCGGGGTGGCTACACCTTC.

The rearrangement uses TRBV9 and TRBJ2-6; 12 bases fit TRBD1. Germline CDR1 reads SGDLS; CDR2 reads YYNGEE. The junction had 4 bases not matched to a gene; V was cut back by 0 bases and J by 3 bases. CDR3 size: 18 residues. The CDR3 nucleotides are TGTGCCAGCAGCGTAGCCGGGACAGGGGGCGGTGGGGCCAACGTCCTGACTTTC. Residues: CASSVAGTGGGGANVLTF. The full variable domain, completed using reference TRBV9 and TRBJ2-6, is DSGVTQTPKHLITATGQRVTLRCSPRSGDLSVYWYQQSLDQGLQFLIQYYNGEERAKGNILERFSAQQFPDLHSELNLSSLELGDSALYFCASSVAGTGGGGANVLTFGAGSRLTVL.

This chain joins TRBV7-2 and TRBJ2-3, with 9 nucleotides matching TRBD2. The ends lost 1 base at V and 4 bases at J; junction bases unmatched: 6. The CDR3 consists of 16 residues. From germline, CDR1 is SGHTA and CDR2 FQGNSA. The CDR3 region has the DNA TGTGCCAGCAGCTTAGACGCGGGGGGGAGGTCAGATACGCAGTATTTT. It is translated as CASSLDAGGRSDTQYF. Complete variable domain (other parts from reference TRBV7-2 and TRBJ2-3): GAGVSQSPSNKVTEKGKDVELRCDPISGHTALYWYRQSLGQGLEFLIYFQGNSAPDKSGLPSDRFSAERTGGSVSTLTIQRTQQEDSAVYLCASSLDAGGRSDTQYFGPGTRLTVL.

The V and J genes are TRBV7-3 and TRBJ2-5; the D is unclear. Trimming removed 4 bases from V and 4 bases from J, with 13 bases in between. The CDR3 runs 14 residues. CDR1 and CDR2 from the germline V gene are SGHTA and FQGTGA. DNA of the CDR3: TGTGCCAGCAGCTCGGGCCCGCCCCCAGAGACCCAGTACTTC. This translates into CASSSGPPPETQYF.

This clone was observed once. This rearrangement joins TRBV7-6 to TRBJ2-5, with 12 bases fitting TRBD2. Germline V gives CDR1 SGHVS, CDR2 FNYEAQ. The V and J ends lost 4 bases and 5 bases, in that order; junction bases with no gene match: 5. The CDR3 covers 15 residues. The CDR3, as DNA: TGTGCCAGCAGCTCCCGACTAGCGGGGGTGGAGACCCAGTACTTC. Amino acids: CASSSRLAGVETQYF.

The chain joins TRBV9 to TRBJ2-6; TRBD2 is a possible D gene (5 bases). Germline assignment: CDR1 SGDLS and CDR2 YYNGEE. The CDR3 runs 18 residues. V gave up 0 bases and J gave up 2 bases, with 15 bases separating them. The CDR3 here is CASSVVEGLGAGANVLTF. The CDR3 coding sequence is TGTGCCAGCAGCGTAGTTGAAGGGTTGGGAGCTGGGGCCAACGTCCTGACTTTC.

V and J are TRBV4-3 and TRBJ1-4; D unresolved. The length of the CDR3 is 15 residues. The germline V and J ends were trimmed by 0 bases and 8 bases, with 13 bases remaining between them. Germline V gene sequence: CDR1 LGHNA, CDR2 YSLEER. The CDR3 DNA reads TGCGCCAGCAGCCAAGATTTTGCAAGATCCGAAAAACTGTTTTTT. The encoded protein is CASSQDFARSEKLFF.

The CDR3 DNA reads TGTGCCAGCAGTTCCCCTCTCAACTATGGCTACACCTTC. It yields the protein CASSSPLNYGYTF. V usage is TRBV6-1 and J usage is TRBJ1-2, with D unresolved. Trimming cost V 5 bases and J 2 bases, with 9 bases left between them. Germline CDR1 MNHNS, CDR2 SASEGT. The CDR3 is 13 amino acids.

The count of this clone is one. The J gene is TRBJ2-2, the V gene TRBV9; TRBD1 matches at 9 bases. CDR1 and CDR2 (germline): SGDLS, YYNGEE. The CDR3 contains 14 residues. Unmatched junction bases numbered 3, after V lost 4 bases and J lost 5 bases. The CDR3 sequence: CASSRTGETGELFF. In nucleotides, the CDR3 is TGTGCCAGCAGCCGGACAGGGGAAACCGGGGAGCTGTTTTTT.

This clone appeared a few times. V is TRBV19 and J is TRBJ1-3, with 12 positions matching TRBD1. V was clipped by 5 bases and J by 7 bases; unmatched bases: 12. CDR3 length: 17 amino acids. Germline CDR1 and CDR2: LNHDA and SQIVND (reference sequence). CDR3 DNA sequence: TGTGCCAGTAGTGTATCCCTTGGGACAGGGGGCCGGAACACCATATATTTT. This translates into CASSVSLGTGGRNTIYF.

In its sample, this clone was seen a few times. V usage is TRBV6-1 and J usage is TRBJ1-6, with D unclear. The CDR3 extends over 17 amino acids. V shed 1 base and J shed 9 bases, with 19 bases lying between them. The germline gives CDR1 MNHNS, CDR2 SASEGT. The CDR3 loop is CASSEGPGWPLGSPLHF. The CDR3 bases are TGTGCCAGCAGTGAAGGCCCAGGATGGCCCCTGGGTTCACCCCTCCACTTT.

This chain joins TRBV10-3 and TRBJ1-2, with 7 bases matching TRBD1. The germline V gene has CDR1 ENHRY and CDR2 SYGVKD. The CDR3 is 13 residues long. Trimming removed 6 bases from V and 6 bases from J; junction bases left unmatched: 7. The CDR3: CAIRLQGMDGYTF. As DNA, the CDR3 is TGTGCCATCAGATTACAGGGGATGGATGGCTACACCTTC.

The chain recombines TRBV11-2 with TRBJ2-1; 12 positions agree with TRBD1. CDR3 length equals 18 residues. V lost 5 bases to trimming and J lost 0 bases; unmatched junction nucleotides: 8. Germline V lookup: CDR1 SGHAT, CDR2 FQNNGV. CDR3 sequence reads: CASSTRPGQGASYNEQFF. For the CDR3, the DNA is TGTGCCAGCAGCACTCGACCGGGACAGGGGGCCTCCTACAATGAGCAGTTCTTC.

The V call is TRBV7-2, the J call TRBJ2-5, with D unresolved. CDR1 and CDR2 from the germline V gene are SGHTA and FQGNSA. The CDR3 contains 15 residues. V lost 5 bases and J 5 bases, leaving 18 bases between the germline ends. The CDR3 nucleotides are TGTGCCAGCAGCCCTCATCCCTCGCCCCGGGAGACCCAGTACTTC. Protein product: CASSPHPSPRETQYF.

This clone was picked up one time. The gene calls are TRBV14 and TRBJ2-7; possibly TRBD1 for D (6 bases). V was clipped by 4 bases and J by 0 bases, with 19 bases between them. CDR3 length: 17 amino acids. Germline V gene lookup returns CDR1 SGHDN and CDR2 FVKESK. CDR3 bases: TGTGCCAGCAGCCCCTATAATGGACAGCCTAGCTCCTACGAGCAGTACTTC. Protein sequence: CASSPYNGQPSSYEQYF.

This clone has a single count. V usage is TRBV19 and J usage is TRBJ2-7; 9 bases are shared with TRBD2. The germline gives CDR1 LNHDA, CDR2 SQIVND (reference sequence). V trimming: 1 base; J trimming: 8 bases; junction bases outside the gene matches: 9. CDR3 size: 15 residues. As DNA, the CDR3 is TGTGCCAGTAGTATAGCTTCACTAGCGGGTCACCAGCAGTACTTC. This translates into CASSIASLAGHQQYF.

This rearrangement joins TRBV19 to TRBJ2-7; tentative D call: TRBD1 (6 bases). V lost 5 bases and J 7 bases, leaving 27 bases between the germline ends. CDR1 LNHDA and CDR2 SQIVND come from the germline V gene (reference sequence). The CDR3 covers 17 residues. CDR3 residues: CASSPTLQTGRAWEQYF. In nucleotides, the CDR3 is TGTGCCAGTAGTCCGACCCTCCAGACAGGACGGGCATGGGAGCAGTACTTC.

The chain carries TRBV29-1 and TRBJ2-4, with TRBD2 matching over 10 bases. V shed 6 bases and J 6 bases; nucleotides not matched to a gene: 8. Germline-derived CDR1 and CDR2 are SQVTM and ANQGSEA. The CDR3 is 14 residues long. The CDR3 spells CSVTVAGGVNIQYF. The DNA of the CDR3 is TGCAGCGTGACAGTAGCGGGGGGTGTAAACATTCAGTACTTC.

The rearrangement uses TRBV27 and TRBJ1-5, with 7 bases lining up with TRBD1. The V gene end was trimmed by 4 bases and the J gene end by 0 bases; junction bases not matched to a gene: 9. Germline assignment: CDR1 MNHEY and CDR2 SMNVEV (reference sequence). The CDR3 consists of 17 residues. Here the CDR3 reads CASSSRKQGNSNQPQHF. CDR3 DNA: TGTGCCAGCAGTTCACGCAAACAGGGGAATAGCAATCAGCCCCAGCATTTT.

V usage is TRBV5-1 and J usage is TRBJ2-5; D possibly uses TRBD1 or TRBD2 (5 bases each). The CDR3 covers 15 residues. Between the trimmed V and J ends, which lost 0 bases and 3 bases, there was a span of 12 bases. The germline CDR1 and CDR2 sequences are SGHRS and YFSETQ. CDR3 protein: CASSLGGAREETQYF. The CDR3 nucleotides are TGCGCCAGCAGCTTGGGAGGGGCGAGGGAAGAGACCCAGTACTTC.